Shown below are 22 T cell receptor beta chains from a single sample sequenced in a study of vaccination and CD4 T cells after COVID-19. Once obtained from cultured CD4+ T cells, the DNA was sequenced using the Oncomine TCR Beta short-read assay. DNA came from CD4+ T cells after culture. TCRdb reanalysed the PCR reads using MiXCR and keeps one entry per CDR3 protein. The table lists fewer than 10,000 distinct CDR3 sequences, around a third of them singletons, with approximately 24% in the top ten. These receptors have no identified antigens. Treatment given: approximately nine-day PBMC culture with coronavirus spike peptide pools or control peptides (ViraFEST assay). Pre-COVID-19 pandemic sampling (2011-2018) yielded the unexposed donor's CD4+ T cells. The sequenced material came from CD4+ T cells from blood, cultured in vitro. All receptors derive from a human donor in good health.

This clonotype was picked up one time. The rearrangement uses TRBV7-2 and TRBJ2-5; D is possibly TRBD1 or TRBD2 (7 bases each). The germline V and J ends were trimmed by 2 bases and 3 bases, with 13 bases remaining between them. This CDR3 spans 15 amino acids. Germline V gene data show CDR1 as SGHTA and CDR2 as FQGNSA. The CDR3: CASSLQGGVEETQYF. CDR3 sequence (DNA): TGTGCCAGCAGCTTACAGGGGGGGGTGGAAGAGACCCAGTACTTC.

This clonotype was observed a handful of times. This rearrangement joins TRBV20-1 to TRBJ2-7, with D uncertain. This CDR3 comprises 12 residues. Germline V gives CDR1 DFQATT, CDR2 SNEGSKA (reference sequence). The CDR3, as DNA: TGCAGCGTCGGTGGAGCTCTCTACGAGCAGTACTTC. Translation gives CSVGGALYEQYF.

DNA for the CDR3: TGTGCCTGGAGCCCCGGGAATGAGGCACCCCTCCACTTT. Amino acid sequence: CAWSPGNEAPLHF. J is TRBJ1-6 and V is TRBV30; no reliable D call. This CDR3 is built from 13 residues. Germline V gives CDR1 GTSNPN, CDR2 SVGIG (reference sequence). The V gene lost 3 bases and the J gene lost 11 bases, with 14 bases spanning the gap.

The J gene is TRBJ2-7, the V gene TRBV28; 10 bases match TRBD2. CDR3 length equals 18 residues. CDR1 is MDHEN and CDR2 is SYDVKM in the germline V gene. V lost 5 bases to trimming and J lost 4 bases; unmatched junction nucleotides: 17. CDR3 nucleotides: TGTGCCAGCAGTCAGGTTGGACTAGCGGCATCCCTGGGGTACGAGCAGTACTTC. Translation: CASSQVGLAASLGYEQYF.

The chain couples TRBV12-3 or TRBV12-4 to TRBJ2-1; 7 positions agree with TRBD1. The J segment lost 3 bases and the V segment lost 5 bases, leaving 4 bases of the junction unmatched. CDR3 length: 14 residues. DNA of the CDR3: TGTGCCAGCAGTCCCGCAGGGGGCTACAATGAGCAGTTCTTC. Amino acids: CASSPAGGYNEQFF.

This chain links TRBV19 with TRBJ2-4, with unresolved D. Trimming removed 2 bases from V and 10 bases from J, with 6 bases in between. The germline V gene encodes CDR1 LNHDA and CDR2 SQIVND (reference sequence). The CDR3 length is 11 residues. CDR3 sequence: CASSISGIQYF. CDR3 DNA sequence: TGTGCCAGTAGTATAAGTGGGATTCAGTACTTC.

This clonotype was detected only a few times. This chain joins TRBV2 and TRBJ1-1, with 10 bases matching TRBD1. The ends lost 6 bases at V and 5 bases at J; junction bases unmatched: 3. CDR1 and CDR2 from the germline V gene are SNHLY and FYNNEI. The CDR3 has 13 amino acids. Written as DNA, the CDR3 is TGTGCCAGCAGGATGGACAGGGGGACTGAAGCTTTCTTT. It yields the protein CASRMDRGTEAFF.

This clonotype has a handful of counts. V and J are TRBV10-3 and TRBJ1-6; D is ambiguous. CDR1 is ENHRY and CDR2 is SYGVKD in the germline V gene. The V end was cut by 2 bases, the J end by 4 bases, with 15 bases between. This CDR3 is 17 amino acids long. CDR3 amino acids: CAISENFRLEYNSPLHF. CDR3 sequence (DNA): TGTGCCATCAGTGAGAATTTCAGGCTAGAATATAATTCACCCCTCCACTTT.

The J gene is TRBJ2-7, the V gene TRBV20-1, with TRBD1 matching 8 bases. The CDR3 sequence is 17 residues long. Germline V CDR1 and CDR2: DFQATT, SNEGSKA (reference sequence). After removal of 2 bases from V and 5 bases from J, the junction contained 17 bases not matched to a gene. The CDR3 loop reads CSARPGPGQGAPNEQYF. The DNA for the CDR3 is TGCAGTGCTAGACCGGGACCCGGGCAGGGGGCGCCCAACGAGCAGTACTTC.

This CDR3 reads CASSPWQSYNEQFF. The CDR3, as DNA: TGTGCCAGCAGCCCCTGGCAATCCTACAATGAGCAGTTCTTC. The chain couples TRBV7-2 to TRBJ2-1; no definite D call. CDR1 is SGHTA and CDR2 is FQGNSA in the germline V gene. This CDR3 comprises 14 residues. Trimming took off 5 bases at V and 1 base at J, with 9 bases between the two ends.

This clonotype was counted between two and nine times. The V call is TRBV7-2, the J call TRBJ2-3, with D unclear. Germline V gene lookup returns CDR1 SGHTA and CDR2 FQGNSA. V gave up 5 bases and J gave up 0 bases, with 15 bases separating them. The CDR3 contains 16 residues. The CDR3 region has the DNA TGTGCCAGCAGCCACCGACTTCTAACTAGCACAGATACGCAGTATTTT. Protein: CASSHRLLTSTDTQYF.

This rearrangement joins TRBV7-9 to TRBJ2-3; no firm D call. The V gene's germline CDR1 is SEHNR and CDR2 FQNEAQ (reference sequence). The CDR3 covers 15 residues. V dropped 0 bases and J dropped 1 base, with 8 bases sitting between them. This CDR3 is CASSLAKWGTDTQYF. CDR3 nucleotides: TGTGCCAGCAGCTTAGCGAAGTGGGGCACAGATACGCAGTATTTT.

V usage is TRBV20-1 and J usage is TRBJ2-5; D might be TRBD2 (5 bases). V was pared by 3 bases and J by 2 bases, with 25 bases between. Looked up from germline, CDR1 is DFQATT and CDR2 is SNEGSKA (reference sequence). The CDR3 has 18 amino acids. This chain's CDR3 is CSASGSAGVEKVQETQYF. In DNA form, the CDR3 reads TGCAGTGCTAGTGGGAGTGCTGGGGTAGAGAAGGTTCAAGAGACCCAGTACTTC.

This clonotype was counted only a few times. This chain uses TRBV2 with TRBJ2-5; the D gene could be TRBD1 or TRBD2 (5 bases each). V lost 4 bases to trimming and J lost 9 bases, with 12 bases between them. Germline CDR1 is SNHLY and CDR2 is FYNNEI. The CDR3 is 12 amino acids. In DNA form, the CDR3 reads TGTGCCAGCAGTGTGGTAGTGGGGGCCCAGTACTTC. Protein: CASSVVVGAQYF. Using reference TRBV2 and TRBJ2-5 for the parts outside the CDR3, the full variable domain is EPEVTQTPSHQVTQMGQEVILRCVPISNHLYFYWYRQILGQKVEFLVSFYNNEISEKSEIFDDQFSVERPDGSNFTLKIRSTKLEDSAMYFCASSVVVGAQYFGPGTRLLVL.

This clonotype was counted once. V usage is TRBV6-2 or TRBV6-3 and J usage is TRBJ1-5; D perhaps matches TRBD1 (6 bases). V lost 10 bases and J 4 bases, leaving 17 bases between the germline ends. Germline V lookup: CDR1 MNHEY, CDR2 SVGEGT. The length of the CDR3 is 14 residues. The CDR3 DNA follows: TGTGCCACCAATGACCCTACAGGGAATCAGCCCCAGCATTTT. It yields the protein CATNDPTGNQPQHF.

The chain carries TRBV2 and TRBJ2-7; 9 nucleotides agree with TRBD1. CDR3 length: 14 amino acids. V was clipped by 10 bases and J by 6 bases; unmatched bases: 13. Germline-derived CDR1 and CDR2 are SNHLY and FYNNEI. The CDR3 reads CATGTGTGIGEQYF. The CDR3 bases are TGTGCCACGGGAACCGGGACAGGGATTGGCGAGCAGTACTTC.

This clonotype was recorded once. This sequence joins TRBV7-3 and TRBJ2-5, with 8 bases lining up with TRBD1. The ends lost 3 bases at V and 3 bases at J; junction bases unmatched: 0. Looked up from germline, CDR1 is SGHTA and CDR2 is FQGTGA. This CDR3 region has 13 residues. CDR3 residues: CASSLDREETQYF. The CDR3 DNA reads as TGTGCCAGCAGCTTGGACAGGGAAGAGACCCAGTACTTC. Full variable domain (outside the CDR3, taken from reference TRBV7-3 and TRBJ2-5): GAGVSQTPSNKVTEKGKYVELRCDPISGHTALYWYRQSLGQGPEFLIYFQGTGAADDSGLPNDRFFAVRPEGSVSTLKIQRTERGDSAVYLCASSLDREETQYFGPGTRLLVL.

This clonotype was picked up a small number of times. V usage is TRBV7-3 and J usage is TRBJ2-3, with 12 bases identical to TRBD2. Trimming at V came to 5 bases and at J to 3 bases, leaving 3 bases not matched to a gene. CDR3 length: 15 residues. Germline values: CDR1 SGHTA, CDR2 FQGTGA. In nucleotides, the CDR3 is TGTGCCAGCAGCAATGGACTAGCGGGAACAGATACGCAGTATTTT. As protein: CASSNGLAGTDTQYF. Looking up the rest from reference TRBV7-3 and TRBJ2-3 gives the full variable domain: GAGVSQTPSNKVTEKGKYVELRCDPISGHTALYWYRQSLGQGPEFLIYFQGTGAADDSGLPNDRFFAVRPEGSVSTLKIQRTERGDSAVYLCASSNGLAGTDTQYFGPGTRLTVL.

This clonotype was recorded a few times. V usage is TRBV2 and J usage is TRBJ1-5; TRBD1 is a possible D gene (5 bases). In germline, CDR1 is SNHLY, CDR2 FYNNEI. Trimming took 7 bases from V and 7 from J, leaving 11 bases between them. This CDR3 spans 12 amino acids. CDR3 DNA sequence: TGTGCCAGCAAGGGGAGAGAACAGCCCCAGCATTTT. Translating gives CASKGREQPQHF.

The chain couples TRBV27 to TRBJ2-1; 8 bases are a match to TRBD1. The CDR3 extends over 14 amino acids. CDR1 MNHEY and CDR2 SMNVEV come from the germline V gene (reference sequence). Germline trimming cut 9 bases from V and 9 bases from J; bases unmatched to any gene: 13. CDR3 residues: CASSGSQGASEQFF. The CDR3 bases are TGTGCCAGTTCGGGGAGTCAGGGGGCTTCTGAGCAGTTCTTC.

This sequence joins TRBV20-1 and TRBJ2-3, with D maybe TRBD2 (5 bases). The CDR3 is made up of 14 amino acids. V lost 1 base to trimming and J lost 3 bases, with 11 bases between them. Germline V lookup: CDR1 DFQATT, CDR2 SNEGSKA (reference sequence). CDR3 nucleotide sequence: TGCAGTGCTAGAGTAGGGCTAGCAACAGATACGCAGTATTTT. Its protein is CSARVGLATDTQYF.

This clonotype was seen a few times. The V gene is TRBV7-2, the J gene TRBJ1-3; D gene ambiguous. CDR3 length: 16 amino acids. Per the germline V gene, CDR1 is SGHTA and CDR2 is FQGNSA. V was cut by 5 bases and J by 0 bases, with 14 bases left in between. CDR3 sequence reads: CASSLYQVSSGNTIYF. DNA for the CDR3: TGTGCCAGCAGCCTTTATCAGGTCAGCTCTGGAAACACCATATATTTT. The complete variable domain, with remaining parts taken from reference TRBV7-2 and TRBJ1-3, reads GAGVSQSPSNKVTEKGKDVELRCDPISGHTALYWYRQSLGQGLEFLIYFQGNSAPDKSGLPSDRFSAERTGGSVSTLTIQRTQQEDSAVYLCASSLYQVSSGNTIYFGEGSWLTVV.